This T cell receptor beta chain derives from a study of CD8 T cells in ankylosing spondylitis. This clonotype was seen only a few times. Its target is unknown. Study conclusions and caveats: What appeared characteristic of ankylosing spondylitis blood was a TCR beta motif of fewer than ten highly homologous variants. Matched ankylosing spondylitis synovial fluid reportedly contained a significantly enriched population of disease-linked clones.

One entry per CDR3 protein results from TCRdb running MiXCR on the 5' RACE reads. Here the sample spans 300,000 to 350,000 distinct CDR3 sequences, 20% being singletons. The CDR3 length is 13 residues. V was pared by 1 base and J by 1 base, with 7 bases between. From germline, CDR1 is DFQATT and CDR2 SNEGSKA (reference sequence). Sequencing used blood, either unsorted or a sorted T cell fraction (not recorded which). This receptor was identified in a female donor with ankylosing spondylitis or in good health (not recorded which). J is TRBJ1-1 and V is TRBV20-1; maybe TRBD1 (5 bases). Here the CDR3 DNA reads TGCAGTGCTAGAGTAGACAGGAACACTGAAGCTTTCTTT. Translation: CSARVDRNTEAFF.